The 13 T cell receptor beta chains in this list originate from one sample, sequenced in a study of cytomegalovirus exposure and HLA in healthy donors. Vbeta (60) and Jbeta (13) primers were used in the PCR. TCRdb keeps only in-frame clones here, not all; method: immunoSEQ multiplex PCR. This table lists about 62,000 clones. The specimen was PBMCs. Source of these receptors: a young man in good health and CMV-seropositive.

CDR3 residues: CASSFGTGPEKLFF. In nucleotides, the CDR3 is TGTGCCAGTAGTTTTGGGACAGGGCCTGAAAAACTGTTTTTT. V and J are TRBV19 and TRBJ1-4, with 9 bases that match TRBD1. Looked up from germline, CDR1 is LNHDA and CDR2 is SQIVND (reference sequence). This CDR3 comprises 14 residues. After removal of 5 bases from V and 7 bases from J, the junction contained 5 bases not matched to a gene.

V usage is TRBV7-9 and J usage is TRBJ1-1, with 7 bases identical to TRBD1. The CDR3 has 12 residues. Germline CDR1 and CDR2: SEHNR and FQNEAQ (reference sequence). V lost 5 bases to trimming and J lost 11 bases; unmatched junction nucleotides: 8. In nucleotides, the CDR3 is TGTGCCAGCAGCAGGGACAGTGATAGGGCTTTCTTT. Protein: CASSRDSDRAFF.

The chain has TRBV2 and TRBJ1-3, with 8 bases that match TRBD1. Trimming removed 8 bases from V and 2 bases from J; junction bases left unmatched: 5. This CDR3 has 14 residues. CDR1 is SNHLY, CDR2 FYNNEI, per germline. The CDR3 DNA is TGTGCCAGCCTTCTACAGGGGGCTGGAAACACCATATATTTT. Translation: CASLLQGAGNTIYF.

The V and J genes are TRBV6-5 and TRBJ2-1, with TRBD2 identical over 8 bases. Germline CDR1 and CDR2: MNHEY and SVGAGI. The CDR3 has 14 amino acids. The junction had 4 bases not matched to a gene; V was cut back by 8 bases and J by 1 base. In DNA form, the CDR3 reads TGTGCCAGCCGGGGCGGGGGGTCCTACAATGAGCAGTTCTTC. It yields the protein CASRGGGSYNEQFF.

This chain joins TRBV14 and TRBJ2-5; 8 bases are shared with TRBD1. Looked up from germline, CDR1 is SGHDN and CDR2 is FVKESK. This CDR3 spans 16 amino acids. The V and J ends lost 1 base and 4 bases, in that order; junction bases with no gene match: 8. This CDR3 is CASSQGRQGAGETQYF. CDR3 bases: TGTGCCAGCAGCCAAGGTCGGCAGGGGGCGGGAGAGACCCAGTACTTC. Full variable domain (rest looked up from reference TRBV14 and TRBJ2-5): EAGVTQFPSHSVIEKGQTVTLRCDPISGHDNLYWYRRVMGKEIKFLLHFVKESKQDESGMPNNRFLAERTGGTYSTLKVQPAELEDSGVYFCASSQGRQGAGETQYFGPGTRLLVL.

J is TRBJ2-5 and V is TRBV13; 8 nucleotides align to TRBD2. Germline V gene sequence: CDR1 PRHDT, CDR2 FYEKMQ (reference sequence). The CDR3 contains 16 residues. V shed 4 bases and J 0 bases; nucleotides not matched to a gene: 7. CDR3 residues: CASSSKRGRYQETQYF. The CDR3 DNA reads as TGTGCCAGCAGCTCTAAGCGGGGGCGGTACCAAGAGACCCAGTACTTC.

The rearrangement links TRBV11-1 to TRBJ1-1, with D uncertain. The CDR3 runs to 13 residues. Trimming cost V 2 bases and J 1 base, with 5 bases left between them. Per the germline V gene, CDR1 is SGHAT and CDR2 is FQDESV (reference sequence). This CDR3 is CASSLTANTEAFF. CDR3 nucleotides: TGTGCCAGCAGCTTAACAGCGAACACTGAAGCTTTCTTT.

The genes are TRBV5-1 and TRBJ2-7; a weak D match, TRBD1 (6 bases). V was cut by 0 bases and J by 7 bases, with 14 bases left in between. Germline V lookup: CDR1 SGHRS, CDR2 YFSETQ. The CDR3 is 14 residues long. For the CDR3, the DNA is TGCGCCAGCAGCTTGGGGCAGGGGATTGGGGAGCAGTACTTC. As protein: CASSLGQGIGEQYF.

The V call is TRBV29-1, the J call TRBJ2-3; 11 bases map to TRBD2. The CDR3 consists of 17 residues. Germline-derived CDR1 and CDR2 are SQVTM and ANQGSEA. The ends lost 0 bases at V and 2 bases at J; junction bases unmatched: 7. In nucleotides, the CDR3 is TGCAGCGTTGAAGACATAGGGACTAGCGGATTCACAGATACGCAGTATTTT. Translating gives CSVEDIGTSGFTDTQYF.

V and J are TRBV18 and TRBJ1-5, with no clear D. CDR1 KGHSH and CDR2 LQKENI come from the germline V gene. There are 16 residues in the CDR3. Trimming pared 6 bases from V and 1 base from J, leaving 16 bases between. CDR3: CASSSGPPGSNQPQHF. The CDR3 DNA follows: TGTGCCAGCTCCTCGGGCCCCCCGGGAAGCAATCAGCCCCAGCATTTT.

V is TRBV7-9 and J is TRBJ1-2; maybe TRBD1 (6 bases). Germline V gives CDR1 SEHNR, CDR2 FQNEAQ (reference sequence). V lost 4 bases and J 2 bases, leaving 14 bases between the germline ends. The CDR3 loop spans 15 amino acids. CDR3 protein: CASSSTDRKNYGYTF. The CDR3 DNA sequence: TGTGCCAGCAGCTCGACCGACAGGAAAAACTATGGCTACACCTTC.

The CDR3 nucleotides are TGTGCCAGCAGTTACGGCCTCTACAATGAGCAGTTCTTC. Translation: CASSYGLYNEQFF. The rearrangement joins TRBV6-5 to TRBJ2-1; D is undetermined. CDR1 is MNHEY, CDR2 SVGAGI, per germline. The CDR3 loop spans 13 amino acids. Trimming took off 2 bases at V and 3 bases at J, with 5 bases between the two ends.

V is TRBV13 and J is TRBJ2-7, with D possibly matching TRBD2 (5 bases). V lost 6 bases and J 6 bases, leaving 18 bases between the germline ends. The germline CDR1 and CDR2 sequences are PRHDT and FYEKMQ (reference sequence). The CDR3 consists of 14 residues. The CDR3 DNA reads TGTGCCAGCAGTCTGGGCGGAGGCCGTGGCGAGCAGTACTTC. Translating gives CASSLGGGRGEQYF. The full variable domain, completed using reference TRBV13 and TRBJ2-7, is AAGVIQSPRHLIKEKRETATLKCYPIPRHDTVYWYQQGPGQDPQFLISFYEKMQSDKGSIPDRFSAQQFSDYHSELNMSSLELGDSALYFCASSLGGGRGEQYFGPGTRLTVT.